This T cell receptor (beta chain) was sequenced for a study of blood T cell repertoires in COVID-19. About the research overall: Donors in the United States, Italy and Spain gave samples during acute or convalescent COVID-19. From T cells, B-cell-depleted T cells, or PBMCs came the material, which was cDNA or gDNA.

In the study's own analysis: The assay estimated nucleated cells by amplifying reference gene primers. The table came from immunoSEQ multiplex PCR; TCRdb's copy has only in-frame clones and leaves some out. D and trimming were read from the DNA, whereas the V and J calls and clone size are those reported in that table. The sample shows roughly 130,000 clones, around 87% of them seen only once. Germline V lookup: CDR1 LGHNA, CDR2 YNFKEQ. The CDR3 spans 17 residues. The ends lost 1 base at V and 3 bases at J; junction bases unmatched: 9. The specimen sequenced was peripheral blood. The sequence was obtained from a woman aged 60-75 years with acute or convalescent COVID-19. V usage is TRBV4-2 and J usage is TRBJ2-1; 7 bases match TRBD2. In nucleotides, the CDR3 is TGTGCCAGCAGCCAAGGGACTAGTCGTAAAAACTACAATGAGCAGTTCTTC. It encodes CASSQGTSRKNYNEQFF.